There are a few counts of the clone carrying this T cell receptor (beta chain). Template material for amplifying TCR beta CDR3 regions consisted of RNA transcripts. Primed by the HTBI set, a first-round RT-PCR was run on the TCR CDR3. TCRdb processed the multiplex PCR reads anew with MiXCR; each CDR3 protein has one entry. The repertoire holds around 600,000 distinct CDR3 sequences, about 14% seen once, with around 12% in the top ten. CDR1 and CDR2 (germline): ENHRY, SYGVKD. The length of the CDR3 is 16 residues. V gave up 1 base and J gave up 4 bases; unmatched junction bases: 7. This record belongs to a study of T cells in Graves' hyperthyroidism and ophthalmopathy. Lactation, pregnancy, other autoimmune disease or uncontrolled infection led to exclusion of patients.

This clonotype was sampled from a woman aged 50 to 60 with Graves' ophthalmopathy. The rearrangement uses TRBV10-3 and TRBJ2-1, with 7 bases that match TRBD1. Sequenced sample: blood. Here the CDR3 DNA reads TGTGCCATCAGTGAGTGGACAGGAGGACATTACAATGAGCAGTTCTTC. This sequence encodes CAISEWTGGHYNEQFF.